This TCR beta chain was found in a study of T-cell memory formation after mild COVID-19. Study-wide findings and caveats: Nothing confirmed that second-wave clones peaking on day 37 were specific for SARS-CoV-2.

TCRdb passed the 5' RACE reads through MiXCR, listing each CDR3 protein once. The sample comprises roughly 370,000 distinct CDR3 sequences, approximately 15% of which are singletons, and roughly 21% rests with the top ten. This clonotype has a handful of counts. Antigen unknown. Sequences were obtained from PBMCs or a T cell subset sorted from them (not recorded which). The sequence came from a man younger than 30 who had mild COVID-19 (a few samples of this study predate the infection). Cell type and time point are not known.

The CDR3 loop is CASTGYNSYEQYF. DNA of the CDR3: TGCGCCAGCACGGGATATAATTCCTACGAGCAGTACTTC. The chain couples TRBV10-1 to TRBJ2-7, with a possible D match to TRBD2 (5 bases). The CDR3 is 13 amino acids. V dropped 7 bases and J dropped 1 base, with 11 bases sitting between them. Per germline, CDR1 WNHNN and CDR2 SYGVQD (reference sequence).